This T cell receptor beta chain derives from a study of T cells in Graves' hyperthyroidism and ophthalmopathy (dated by TCRdb to between 2018 and 2020). With regard to the full study: Peripheral blood samples were taken at initial diagnosis, before any treatment was given. TCR V-J signatures able to tell the groups apart were searched for in a discovery cohort of 100 patients, of whom roughly 42 had Graves' ophthalmopathy and roughly 58 had stable Graves' hyperthyroidism. An independent validation cohort of about 19 hyperthyroidism patients and approximately 16 patients who later progressed to ophthalmopathy tested prospective prediction of ophthalmopathy. The 75 to 100 discovery patients were divided at random into training and test sets in a 7:3 ratio. Thyroid tissue and blood T-cell repertoires from six Graves' hyperthyroidism patients were also compared in the study. After blood sampling, hyperthyroidism patients were treated with methimazole at a starting dose of 30 mg daily, and ophthalmopathy patients were treated with high-dose intravenous methylprednisolone. According to the paper, TCR Vbeta CDR3 sequencing was carried out on approximately 140 peripheral blood samples, which came from some 41 ophthalmopathy, around 74 hyperthyroidism and approximately 17 progressor patients.

The CDR3 runs 14 residues from the cysteine to the phenylalanine. The kept DNA is CDR3 alone, 42 bases in frame from the first base. Trimming takes 7 bases from V and 0 bases from J, and the germline ends sit 11 bases apart. From a lookup of the germline V gene (reference sequence), CDR1 and CDR2 are MNHEY and SMNVEV. This clonotype was recorded at least ten times. No antigen is known for it. Base qualities are not provided; no much larger clone lies one nucleotide away. Hyperthyroidism patients were aged 18 to 65 years and newly diagnosed, with disease duration of less than 2 months. Any patient with an uncontrolled infection, another autoimmune disease, pregnancy or lactation was excluded. Diagnoses were based on clinical symptoms, serum thyroxine and TRAb, thyroid ultrasound and orbital computed tomography. Blood from progressor patients was collected at the time of first diagnosis with hyperthyroidism, before any ophthalmopathy symptoms had appeared. Ficoll-Paque density gradient centrifugation was used to isolate PBMCs from 9.5 to 10 ml of fresh peripheral blood. Progressor patients were defined as those initially diagnosed with Graves' hyperthyroidism in whom ophthalmopathy developed during follow-up. Total RNA was extracted with Trizol reagent, and quality was checked on an Agilent 2100 Bioanalyzer.

The TCR beta CDR3 regions were amplified from RNA transcripts. A first-round RT-PCR of the TCR CDR3 used the HTBI primer set with the Qiagen OneStep RT-PCR kit. Libraries were constructed in a second round of multiplex PCR, after which size selection and purification were carried out. Libraries were sequenced paired-end with 100 bp reads on an Illumina HiSeq2000. The authors' pipeline ran thus. SOAPnuke was used to process the raw data, throwing out any read that contained adapters or uncalled bases, had a mean Phred below 15, or lacked an exact constant-primer or identifier match. COPE v1.2.5 was used to merge the high-quality paired reads, and each unique nucleotide sequence was defined as a clonotype. MiTCR v1.1 was used to align clonotypes to the IMGT TRBV, TRBD and TRBJ reference segments. Only V-J combinations with frequency above 0.0001, covering roughly 99% of repertoires, were analysed. The TCS score was defined as the ratio of F50 (clonal expansion) to E x V (chaos), calculated using BLOSUM62-based TCRdist between CDR3 peptides within each V-J. Welch's t-statistics and random forest reduced 500 to 550 V-J features to 13, which were used in a naive Bayes classifier (R e1071). Using fastp trimming at Q25 and MiXCR clonotype assembly, TCRdb reanalyzed the public sequencing data and kept in-frame beta chains. Here each entry gathers all rows of one CDR3 protein and keeps the most common genes and DNA. The V and J calls come from TCRdb's annotation, not from the publication. Recorded for this sample are roughly 360,000 distinct CDR3 sequences; approximately 13% of them occurred a single time. The top ten clones comprise less than 25% of the sample.

Overall study outcomes, separate from this receptor: Sample size was not statistically predetermined, and blinding of investigators to group allocation was not performed. In cross-validation, a model built on a 13 V-J signature told ophthalmopathy apart from stable hyperthyroidism with approximately 90% sensitivity and approximately 81% specificity, and in testing the same model reached 80%/75%. Most expanded thyroid clonotypes (frequency above 0.001) were also found in blood, which suggests that blood repertoires may mirror thyroid immune responses. In validation, the model predicted progression to ophthalmopathy with 55% to 71% sensitivity and approximately 74% specificity, a median of 6.5 months before onset.

Input material: blood. The receptor comes from a man younger than 45 with Graves' hyperthyroidism that later progressed to Graves' ophthalmopathy. The sequence is built from TRBV27 and TRBJ2-3, with the D gene not confidently named. The DNA reads TGTGCCAGCACCAGATACTCTAGCACAGATACGCAGTATTTT. This is translated as CASTRYSSTDTQYF.